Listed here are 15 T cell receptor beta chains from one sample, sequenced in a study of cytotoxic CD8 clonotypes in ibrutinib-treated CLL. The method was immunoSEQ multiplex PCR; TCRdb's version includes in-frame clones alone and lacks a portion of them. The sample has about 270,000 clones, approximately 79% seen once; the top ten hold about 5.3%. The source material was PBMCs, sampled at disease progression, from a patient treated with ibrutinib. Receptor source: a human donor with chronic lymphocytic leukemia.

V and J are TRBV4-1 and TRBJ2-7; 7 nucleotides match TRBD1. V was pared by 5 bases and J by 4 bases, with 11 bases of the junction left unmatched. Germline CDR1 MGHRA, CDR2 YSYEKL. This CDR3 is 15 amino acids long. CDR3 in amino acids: CASSTRPGQIYEQYF. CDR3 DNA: TGCGCCAGCAGCACCCGGCCGGGACAGATATACGAGCAGTACTTC.

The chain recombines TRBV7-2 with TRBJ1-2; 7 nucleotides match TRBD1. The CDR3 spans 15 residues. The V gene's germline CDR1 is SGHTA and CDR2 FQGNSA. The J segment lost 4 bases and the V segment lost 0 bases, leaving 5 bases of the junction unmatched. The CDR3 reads CASSLATQGSYGYTF. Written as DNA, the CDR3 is TGTGCCAGCAGCTTAGCGACACAGGGGAGCTATGGCTACACCTTC. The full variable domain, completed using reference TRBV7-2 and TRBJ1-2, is GAGVSQSPSNKVTEKGKDVELRCDPISGHTALYWYRQSLGQGLEFLIYFQGNSAPDKSGLPSDRFSAERTGGSVSTLTIQRTQQEDSAVYLCASSLATQGSYGYTFGSGTRLTVV.

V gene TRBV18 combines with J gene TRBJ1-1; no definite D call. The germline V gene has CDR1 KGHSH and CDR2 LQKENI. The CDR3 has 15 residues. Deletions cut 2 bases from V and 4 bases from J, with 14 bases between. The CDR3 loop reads CASSPVGFGGTEAFF. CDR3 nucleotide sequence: TGTGCCAGCTCACCAGTAGGGTTTGGTGGCACTGAAGCTTTCTTT.

CDR3 DNA: TGTGCCAGCTCACCCTACAGGGGGCGCGGCTACGAGCAGTACTTC. Protein: CASSPYRGRGYEQYF. This chain uses TRBV18 with TRBJ2-7; 9 bases fit TRBD1. The CDR3 spans 15 residues. J lost 3 bases, V lost 3 bases, and 6 bases had no gene match. CDR1 and CDR2 (germline): KGHSH, LQKENI.

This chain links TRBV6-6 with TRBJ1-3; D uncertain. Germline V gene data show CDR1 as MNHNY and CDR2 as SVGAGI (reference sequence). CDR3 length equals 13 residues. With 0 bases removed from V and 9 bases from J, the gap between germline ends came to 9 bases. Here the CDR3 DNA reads TGTGCCAGCAGTTACTCGCGGGGAGCCACCATATATTTT. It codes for CASSYSRGATIYF.

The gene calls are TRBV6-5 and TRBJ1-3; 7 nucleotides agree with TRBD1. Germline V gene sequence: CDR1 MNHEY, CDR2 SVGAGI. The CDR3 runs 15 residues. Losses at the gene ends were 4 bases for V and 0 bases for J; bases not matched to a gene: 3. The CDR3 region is CASSWGQSSGNTIYF. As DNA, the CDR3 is TGTGCCAGCAGTTGGGGACAGAGCTCTGGAAACACCATATATTTT.

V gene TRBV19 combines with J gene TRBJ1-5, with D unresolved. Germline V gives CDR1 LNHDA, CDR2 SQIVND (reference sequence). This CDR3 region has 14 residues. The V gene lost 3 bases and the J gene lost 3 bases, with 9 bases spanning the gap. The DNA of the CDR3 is TGTGCCAGTAGTATGGCGGCCTTCAATCAGCCCCAGCATTTT. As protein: CASSMAAFNQPQHF.

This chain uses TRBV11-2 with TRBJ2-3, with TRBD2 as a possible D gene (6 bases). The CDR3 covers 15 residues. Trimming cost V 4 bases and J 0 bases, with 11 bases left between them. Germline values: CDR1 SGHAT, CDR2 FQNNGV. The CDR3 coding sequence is TGTGCCAGCAGCTCCGCAGGGACTAGCACAGATACGCAGTATTTT. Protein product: CASSSAGTSTDTQYF.

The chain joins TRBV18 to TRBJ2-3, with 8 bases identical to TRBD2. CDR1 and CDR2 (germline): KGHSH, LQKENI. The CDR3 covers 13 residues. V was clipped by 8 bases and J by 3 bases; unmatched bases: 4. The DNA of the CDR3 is TGTGCCAGCGCGGGGGGCCCGACAGATACGCAGTATTTT. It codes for CASAGGPTDTQYF.

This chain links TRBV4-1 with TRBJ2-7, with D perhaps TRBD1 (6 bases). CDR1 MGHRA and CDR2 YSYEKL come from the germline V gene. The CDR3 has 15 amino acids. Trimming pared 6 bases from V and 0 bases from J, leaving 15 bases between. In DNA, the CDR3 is TGCGCCAGCAGTCCCGGGACACACAGCTCCTACGAGCAGTACTTC. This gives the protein CASSPGTHSSYEQYF.

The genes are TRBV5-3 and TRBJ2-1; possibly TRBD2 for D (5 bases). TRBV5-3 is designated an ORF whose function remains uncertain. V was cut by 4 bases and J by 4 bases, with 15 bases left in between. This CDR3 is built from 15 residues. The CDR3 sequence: CARSIPTGEYNEQFF. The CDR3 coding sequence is TGTGCCAGAAGCATACCTACTGGGGAGTACAATGAGCAGTTCTTC.

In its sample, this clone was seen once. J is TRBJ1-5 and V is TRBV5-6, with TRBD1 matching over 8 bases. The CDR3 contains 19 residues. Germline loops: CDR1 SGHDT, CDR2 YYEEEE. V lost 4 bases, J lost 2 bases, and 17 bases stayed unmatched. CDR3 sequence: CASSLRGGRGRDGNQPQHF. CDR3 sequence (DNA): TGTGCCAGCAGCCTTAGGGGCGGCAGGGGGCGCGACGGCAATCAGCCCCAGCATTTT.

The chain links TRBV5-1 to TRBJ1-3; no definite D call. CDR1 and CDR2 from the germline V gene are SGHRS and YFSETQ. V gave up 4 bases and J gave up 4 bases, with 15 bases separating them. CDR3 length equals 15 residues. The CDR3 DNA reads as TGCGCCAGCAGCCCTCGACCGAGCTCAGGAAACACCATATATTTT. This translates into CASSPRPSSGNTIYF.

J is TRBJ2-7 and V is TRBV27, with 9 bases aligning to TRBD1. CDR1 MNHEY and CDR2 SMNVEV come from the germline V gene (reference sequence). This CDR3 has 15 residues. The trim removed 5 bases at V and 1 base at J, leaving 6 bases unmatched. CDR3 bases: TGTGCCAGCAGTCCCGGGACAGGGTATTCCTACGAGCAGTACTTC. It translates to CASSPGTGYSYEQYF.

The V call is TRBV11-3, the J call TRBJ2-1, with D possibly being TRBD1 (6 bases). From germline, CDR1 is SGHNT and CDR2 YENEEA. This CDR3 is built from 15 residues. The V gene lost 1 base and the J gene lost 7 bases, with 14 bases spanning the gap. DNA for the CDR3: TGTGCCAGCAGCTTAGGTAGGGGGTCTCAAAATGAGCAGTTCTTC. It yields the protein CASSLGRGSQNEQFF. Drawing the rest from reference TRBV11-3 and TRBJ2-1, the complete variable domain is EAGVVQSPRYKIIEKKQPVAFWCNPISGHNTLYWYLQNLGQGPELLIRYENEEAVDDSQLPKDRFSAERLKGVDSTLKIQPAELGDSAVYLCASSLGRGSQNEQFFGPGTRLTVL.